The rows below give T cell receptor beta chains drawn from one sample of a study of blood T cell repertoires in COVID-19. Profiled with immunoSEQ multiplex PCR; TCRdb holds only in-frame clones, not every one. The table lists approximately 170,000 clones, under 90% of them singletons, with roughly 19% in the top ten. Sequencing was done on a sample of peripheral blood. Source of these receptors: a woman at least 80 years old with acute or convalescent COVID-19. The CDR3 runs from the conserved cysteine through the conserved F or W. Size tells how often a clone was seen (once, few, many) or the class of an expanded clone, and some rows leave it out.

V	size	J	CDR3
TRBV13	-	TRBJ2-4	CASSSKWTSARQNIQYF
TRBV7-2	-	TRBJ1-3	CASSSSSGNTIYF
TRBV28	-	TRBJ2-3	CASSLSSGRFTDTQYF
TRBV2	many	TRBJ1-5	CASSDSGAYQPQHF
TRBV7-9	-	TRBJ2-5	CASSLDRGLETQYF
TRBV4-2	-	TRBJ2-7	CASSQEWVGSSYEQYF
TRBV19	-	TRBJ1-2	CASSINSPNGYTF
TRBV19	-	TRBJ1-5	CASSIGTGTVNQPQHF
TRBV6-5	few	TRBJ2-3	CASSYFRGGDTQYF
TRBV5-1	-	TRBJ2-7	CASSLAGGSYEQYF
TRBV6-1	-	TRBJ1-5	CASSEAGQGQPQHF
TRBV15	few	TRBJ1-6	CATSREQGINSPLHF
TRBV30	few	TRBJ1-6	CAWSEPGNSPLHF
TRBV2	-	TRBJ2-5	CASRRTSGRGGETQYF
TRBV7-6	-	TRBJ2-7	CASSHDRAGEQYF
TRBV7-7	once	TRBJ2-1	CASSQLAGEYNEQFF
TRBV5-4	-	TRBJ2-2	CASSLTAYTGELFF
TRBV6-5	few	TRBJ1-2	CASATATNYGYTF
TRBV11-2	-	TRBJ2-1	CASSLVMGGESYNEQFF
TRBV24-1	once	TRBJ2-2	CATRTGGAFGFGELFF
TRBV7-2	few	TRBJ2-7	CASSPRGTGIYEQYF
TRBV12-3/TRBV12-4	-	TRBJ1-2	CASIFLRGHGYTF
TRBV18	-	TRBJ1-1	CASSPQGGNTEAFF
TRBV2	-	TRBJ2-5	CANTPDTETQYF
TRBV7-9	-	TRBJ1-4	CASSLASGANEKLFF
TRBV9	-	TRBJ1-2	CASSAGWDREYGYTF
TRBV19	many	TRBJ1-5	CASSSPTGWYQPQHF
TRBV15	-	TRBJ1-1	CATSSDRNTEAFF
TRBV3-1/TRBV3-2	-	TRBJ2-7	CASSQASSHVYEQYF
TRBV19	-	TRBJ2-3	CASSIAPGRGSTDTQYF
TRBV7-9	-	TRBJ1-6	CASSEQGQNSPLHF
TRBV29-1	-	TRBJ2-5	CSVDGRGETQYF
TRBV7-9	-	TRBJ2-1	CASSFPGLAGGPGNEQFF
TRBV18	few	TRBJ2-1	CASSPSGAYNEQFF
TRBV7-6	-	TRBJ2-5	CASSSRTGTASQETQYF
TRBV11-2	-	TRBJ2-2	CASSQRGLAGGPGTGELFF
TRBV5-5	-	TRBJ2-1	CASTKPGGGEQFF
TRBV3-1/TRBV3-2	-	TRBJ1-2	CASRQTGLGHGYTF
TRBV15	-	TRBJ2-3	CATSRDLGGLAGHRSADTQYF
TRBV11-2	-	TRBJ1-2	CASSSSVNYGYTF
TRBV7-2	few	TRBJ2-1	CASSLDSSYNEQFF
TRBV7-9	once	TRBJ2-5	CASSLTSGRAAETQYF
TRBV5-1	-	TRBJ1-1	CASSLVQDRNTEAFF
TRBV2	-	TRBJ1-1	CASSEPSRGTEAFF
TRBV19	-	TRBJ2-7	CASSWDREYEQYF
TRBV5-4	-	TRBJ1-3	CASSLAAGSPGNTIYF
TRBV6-2/TRBV6-3	-	TRBJ2-5	CASSYYGEGIQYF
TRBV27	-	TRBJ1-4	CASSRRQVQNEKLFF
TRBV6-5	-	TRBJ2-3	CATLGGWTDTQYF
TRBV27	once	TRBJ1-4	CASSPWTGKPEKLFF
TRBV7-8	-	TRBJ2-1	CASSSGIGTYNEQFF
TRBV28	-	TRBJ1-2	CASKPPTSGSYGYTF
TRBV9	-	TRBJ2-3	CASSATEHSDTQYF
TRBV5-4	-	TRBJ1-3	CASCNAQQGAGNTIYF